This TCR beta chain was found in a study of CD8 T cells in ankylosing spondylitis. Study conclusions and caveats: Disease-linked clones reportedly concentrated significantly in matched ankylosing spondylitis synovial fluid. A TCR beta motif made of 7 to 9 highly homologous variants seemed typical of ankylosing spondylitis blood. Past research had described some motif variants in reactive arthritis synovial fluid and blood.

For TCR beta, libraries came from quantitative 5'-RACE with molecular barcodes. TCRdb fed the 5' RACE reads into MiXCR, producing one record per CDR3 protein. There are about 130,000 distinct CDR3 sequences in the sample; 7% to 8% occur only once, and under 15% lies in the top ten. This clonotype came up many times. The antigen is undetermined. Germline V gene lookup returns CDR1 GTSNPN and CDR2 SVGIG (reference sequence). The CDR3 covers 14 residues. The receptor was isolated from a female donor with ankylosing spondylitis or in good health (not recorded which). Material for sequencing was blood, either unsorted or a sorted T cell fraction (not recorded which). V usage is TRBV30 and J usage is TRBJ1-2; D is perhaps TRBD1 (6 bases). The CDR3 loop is CAVGGTTAGYGYTF. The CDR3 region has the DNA TGTGCTGTCGGAGGGACAACGGCGGGCTATGGCTACACCTTC.